This TCR beta chain comes out of a study of OX40 agonist ivuxolimab in advanced cancers. General observations from the study: With doses of 0.1 to 3.0 mg/kg, CD4+ and CD8+ blood T cells had undergone clonal expansion by week 6.

Germline V gene data show CDR1 as SQVTM and CDR2 as ANQGSEA. With V trimmed by 7 bases and J by 7 bases, 8 bases remained unmatched. This CDR3 comprises 13 residues. Data came from immunoSEQ multiplex PCR; TCRdb stores just in-frame clones and leaves some out. Among about 82,000 clones listed, about nine tenths were seen once. Of note for this clone: Its antigen is currently unknown.

The sample in question was CD4+ or CD8+ T cells sorted from blood, obtained in a trial of the OX40 agonist ivuxolimab. This TCR came from an adult with an advanced solid tumor such as melanoma, head and neck, liver or kidney cancer. The chain has TRBV29-1 and TRBJ1-4, with TRBD1 matching over 8 bases. The CDR3 DNA reads TGCAGCGCCCTAGGACAGGGCGTTGAAAAACTGTTTTTT. Its protein is CSALGQGVEKLFF.